Listed here are 23 T cell receptor beta chains from one sample, sequenced in a study of blood T cell repertoires in COVID-19. Assay used: immunoSEQ multiplex PCR; TCRdb lists only in-frame clones, some missing. Of under 45,000 clones detected, 80% appear once; the ten largest clones hold approximately 31%. Material: peripheral blood. The receptors derive from a man at least 80 years old with acute or convalescent COVID-19.

This clone was seen more than once but under ten times. The V and J genes are TRBV3-1 (or the pseudogene TRBV3-2) and TRBJ2-1; 8 bases align to TRBD2. Trimming at V came to 5 bases and at J to 9 bases, leaving 12 bases not matched to a gene. The CDR3 is 15 residues long. CDR1 is LGHDT and CDR2 is YNNKEL in the germline V gene (reference sequence). CDR3 region: CASSERGLVVTEQFF. The CDR3 DNA follows: TGTGCCAGCAGCGAAAGGGGACTAGTTGTTACTGAGCAGTTCTTC.

The V and J genes are TRBV28 and TRBJ1-1; 7 bases are shared with TRBD1. Germline values: CDR1 MDHEN, CDR2 SYDVKM. The CDR3 is 15 amino acids. Losses at the gene ends were 8 bases for V and 2 bases for J; bases not matched to a gene: 11. The CDR3 loop is CASGSGGGGNTEAFF. In nucleotides, the CDR3 is TGTGCCAGCGGATCAGGGGGTGGAGGAAACACTGAAGCTTTCTTT.

The chain employs TRBV27 and TRBJ2-1; TRBD1 might be the D (6 bases). Germline loops: CDR1 MNHEY, CDR2 SMNVEV (reference sequence). The V end was cut by 5 bases, the J end by 1 base, with 12 bases between. There are 15 residues in the CDR3. CDR3 amino acids: CASSLGAASYNEQFF. CDR3 DNA: TGTGCCAGCAGTCTGGGGGCAGCATCCTACAATGAGCAGTTCTTC.

The rearrangement links TRBV7-2 to TRBJ1-1; D ambiguous. The CDR3 is 14 residues long. The germline gives CDR1 SGHTA, CDR2 FQGNSA. The germline V and J ends were trimmed by 8 bases and 5 bases, with 18 bases remaining between them. CDR3 sequence (DNA): TGTGCCAGCCTACCCGGGCCCGCGGGTACTGAAGCTTTCTTT. It encodes CASLPGPAGTEAFF.

This chain joins TRBV9 and TRBJ1-5; the D is unclear. Germline-derived CDR1 and CDR2 are SGDLS and YYNGEE. CDR3 length: 14 residues. Between the trimmed V and J ends, which lost 0 bases and 3 bases, there was a span of 7 bases. CDR3 coding DNA: TGTGCCAGCAGCGTAGGAACAAACAATCAGCCCCAGCATTTT. Amino acids: CASSVGTNNQPQHF. Full variable domain (rest looked up from reference TRBV9 and TRBJ1-5): DSGVTQTPKHLITATGQRVTLRCSPRSGDLSVYWYQQSLDQGLQFLIQYYNGEERAKGNILERFSAQQFPDLHSELNLSSLELGDSALYFCASSVGTNNQPQHFGDGTRLSIL.

J is TRBJ2-6 and V is TRBV28; 11 bases are shared with TRBD1. The CDR3 contains 15 residues. The junction had 7 bases not matched to a gene; V was cut back by 11 bases and J by 4 bases. The V gene's germline CDR1 is MDHEN and CDR2 SYDVKM. Here the CDR3 DNA reads TGTGCCGTGGACAGGGGGCTTACCGGGGCCAACGTCCTGACTTTC. Its protein product is CAVDRGLTGANVLTF.

The chain uses TRBV7-3 and TRBJ2-2, with D perhaps TRBD1 (5 bases). V was clipped by 6 bases and J by 2 bases, with 10 bases between them. Germline assignment: CDR1 SGHTA and CDR2 FQGTGA. The CDR3 runs 14 residues. CDR3 region: CASRQGVNTGELFF. The DNA of the CDR3 is TGTGCCAGCAGGCAAGGGGTAAACACCGGGGAGCTGTTTTTT.

The chain uses TRBV9 and TRBJ2-7, with TRBD2 identical over 7 bases. Trimming cost V 4 bases and J 6 bases; bases outside gene matches: 7. Germline V gene lookup returns CDR1 SGDLS and CDR2 YYNGEE. The CDR3 length is 13 residues. The CDR3 here is CASSWGGGSEQYF. In DNA form, the CDR3 reads TGTGCCAGCAGCTGGGGGGGAGGTTCCGAGCAGTACTTC.

The V call is TRBV7-3, the J call TRBJ1-6, with D possibly TRBD1 on 5 matching bases. V gave up 0 bases and J gave up 6 bases, with 18 bases separating them. In germline, CDR1 is SGHTA, CDR2 FQGTGA. The CDR3 is made up of 18 amino acids. In DNA, the CDR3 is TGTGCCAGCAGCTTAACGACGACAGCCCCTACTTTTAATTCACCCCTCCACTTT. It yields the protein CASSLTTTAPTFNSPLHF.

The CDR3 reads CASSPPNNDRDLFF. CDR3 nucleotide sequence: TGCGCCAGCAGCCCCCCCAATAACGACAGGGATCTGTTCTTC. V usage is TRBV5-1 and J usage is TRBJ2-1; 7 positions match TRBD1. CDR1 is SGHRS and CDR2 is YFSETQ in the germline V gene. This CDR3 has 14 amino acids. The ends lost 4 bases at V and 15 bases at J; junction bases unmatched: 16.

This clone was observed a handful of times. The chain employs TRBV19 and TRBJ1-5, with 7 nucleotides matching TRBD1. The CDR3 has 14 residues. Looked up from germline, CDR1 is LNHDA and CDR2 is SQIVND (reference sequence). V lost 5 bases, J lost 0 bases, and 1 base stayed unmatched. The CDR3 nucleotides read TGTGCCAGTAGTCCAGGGGGTAGCAATCAGCCCCAGCATTTT. Translation gives CASSPGGSNQPQHF. Together with reference TRBV19 and TRBJ1-5, the CDR3 gives the full variable domain: DGGITQSPKYLFRKEGQNVTLSCEQNLNHDAMYWYRQDPGQGLRLIYYSQIVNDFQKGDIAEGYSVSREKKESFPLTVTSAQKNPTAFYLCASSPGGSNQPQHFGDGTRLSIL.

The chain joins TRBV27 to TRBJ2-3, with TRBD2 matching 8 bases. The trim removed 6 bases at V and 1 base at J, leaving 21 bases unmatched. CDR1 MNHEY and CDR2 SMNVEV come from the germline V gene (reference sequence). This CDR3 has 20 residues. CDR3 sequence reads: CASSRFRAGGRTSRTDTQYF. The DNA for the CDR3 is TGTGCCAGCAGCCGCTTCCGGGCGGGGGGTAGGACTAGCCGCACAGATACGCAGTATTTT.

The V call is TRBV4-2, the J call TRBJ2-5, with 8 bases fitting TRBD1. After removal of 0 bases from V and 4 bases from J, the junction contained 10 bases not matched to a gene. This CDR3 has 17 residues. CDR1 and CDR2 from the germline V gene are LGHNA and YNFKEQ. CDR3 residues: CASSQDFGQGGAETQYF. The DNA for the CDR3 is TGTGCCAGCAGCCAAGATTTCGGACAGGGCGGGGCAGAGACCCAGTACTTC.

CDR3 sequence: CASSLTPQVSREQFF. The CDR3, as DNA: TGTGCCAGCAGCTTAACCCCACAGGTCAGCAGAGAGCAGTTCTTC. The genes are TRBV7-2 and TRBJ2-1; maybe TRBD1 (5 bases). Germline V gene lookup returns CDR1 SGHTA and CDR2 FQGNSA. The length of the CDR3 is 15 residues. Trimming shortened V by 2 bases and J by 10 bases, and 18 bases separated the two germline ends.

The chain's CDR3 is CASREQGGRTEAFF. Here the CDR3 DNA reads TGTGCCAGCAGGGAACAGGGGGGTCGCACTGAAGCTTTCTTT. The J gene is TRBJ1-1, the V gene TRBV6-4; the match to TRBD1 covers 8 bases. This CDR3 is built from 14 residues. Germline CDR1 MRHNA, CDR2 SNTAGT. V shed 6 bases and J 4 bases; nucleotides not matched to a gene: 7.

This clone appeared a single time. The chain joins TRBV9 to TRBJ1-2; D gene uncertain. Trimming left V 4 bases short and J 14 bases short, with 15 bases between. The CDR3 sequence is 11 residues long. Germline lookup yields CDR1 SGDLS and CDR2 YYNGEE. CDR3 protein: CASSLRGSETF. In nucleotides, the CDR3 is TGTGCCAGCAGCCTCCGCGGGTCCGAGACCTTC. The full variable domain, in which reference TRBV9 and TRBJ1-2 provide the parts outside the CDR3, is DSGVTQTPKHLITATGQRVTLRCSPRSGDLSVYWYQQSLDQGLQFLIQYYNGEERAKGNILERFSAQQFPDLHSELNLSSLELGDSALYFCASSLRGSETFGSGTRLTVV.

This chain uses TRBV9 with TRBJ2-2; TRBD2 matches 9 bases. This CDR3 is built from 15 residues. In germline, CDR1 is SGDLS, CDR2 YYNGEE. The trim removed 2 bases at V and 2 bases at J, leaving 1 base unmatched. DNA for the CDR3: TGTGCCAGCAGCGTGACTAGCGGCAACACCGGGGAGCTGTTTTTT. Translation gives CASSVTSGNTGELFF.

The DNA for the CDR3 is TGTGCCACCAAGAATGCCGGGACAGGGGGCAGGCAGCCCCAGCATTTT. It specifies CATKNAGTGGRQPQHF. The V and J genes are TRBV27 and TRBJ1-5; 12 positions match TRBD1. The CDR3 is 16 residues long. Germline V lookup: CDR1 MNHEY, CDR2 SMNVEV (reference sequence). V dropped 10 bases and J dropped 7; count of bases not matched to a gene: 14.

J is TRBJ2-7 and V is TRBV7-2; 8 bases map to TRBD2. The germline gives CDR1 SGHTA, CDR2 FQGNSA. CDR3 length: 15 residues. With 4 bases clipped from V and 2 bases from J, the junction kept 7 bases outside the gene matches. CDR3 amino acids: CASSSLAGNPYEQYF. For the CDR3, the DNA is TGTGCCAGCAGCTCCTTAGCGGGAAATCCCTACGAGCAGTACTTC.

This clone was seen once. The rearrangement links TRBV4-1 to TRBJ2-1; 8 bases fit TRBD2. The V and J ends lost 2 bases and 5 bases, in that order; junction bases with no gene match: 8. This CDR3 spans 16 amino acids. Per germline, CDR1 MGHRA and CDR2 YSYEKL. CDR3: CASSQTSGRMNNEQFF. In DNA form, the CDR3 reads TGCGCCAGCAGCCAAACTAGCGGTCGGATGAACAATGAGCAGTTCTTC.

The rearrangement joins TRBV18 to TRBJ1-1, with 7 bases fitting TRBD1. CDR3 size: 16 residues. The junction had 7 bases not matched to a gene; V was cut back by 2 bases and J by 1 base. Germline values: CDR1 KGHSH, CDR2 LQKENI. The CDR3 DNA is TGTGCCAGCTCACCAGCGCTGGGACAGACGAACACTGAAGCTTTCTTT. Its translation: CASSPALGQTNTEAFF.

The rearrangement uses TRBV7-9 and TRBJ2-7; the match to TRBD2 covers 10 bases. The CDR3 is 14 residues long. From germline, CDR1 is SEHNR and CDR2 FQNEAQ (reference sequence). Unmatched junction bases numbered 5, after V lost 2 bases and J lost 7 bases. CDR3 region: CASSLLAGDGEQYF. As DNA, the CDR3 is TGTGCCAGCAGCTTACTAGCGGGAGACGGAGAGCAGTACTTC.

This clone was seen a handful of times. The chain links TRBV28 to TRBJ2-7, with 10 bases fitting TRBD1. V dropped 7 bases and J dropped 0; count of bases not matched to a gene: 18. The CDR3 has 19 residues. Germline V gene data show CDR1 as MDHEN and CDR2 as SYDVKM. The CDR3 here is CASNAIEGQGLYFSYEQYF. DNA of the CDR3: TGTGCCAGCAACGCAATAGAGGGACAGGGGCTATACTTCTCCTACGAGCAGTACTTC.